Below, 9 T cell receptor beta chains from the same sample are listed, as sequenced in a study of T cell changes during pregnancy in multiple sclerosis. The method was immunoSEQ multiplex PCR; TCRdb's version includes in-frame clones alone and lacks a portion of them. The sample shows approximately 60,000 clones, approximately 90% of them seen only once. Sequences were derived from peripheral blood, sampled in the second trimester of pregnancy. These receptors all come from a female donor in good health, enrolled as a control in a pregnancy study.

The chain joins TRBV7-3 to TRBJ2-5, with D possibly being TRBD2 (5 bases). The germline CDR1 and CDR2 sequences are SGHTA and FQGTGA. V was shortened by 0 bases and J by 5 bases, with 10 bases between the two germline ends. The CDR3 runs 14 residues. The CDR3 loop reads CASSLTGRVETQYF. Here the CDR3 DNA reads TGTGCCAGCAGCTTAACAGGGCGGGTGGAGACCCAGTACTTC.

This clone has a handful of counts. The CDR3 loop is CASSLLGPGSGYTF. The CDR3 region has the DNA TGTGCCAGCAGCCTTTTGGGCCCCGGTAGTGGCTACACCTTC. This chain uses TRBV28 with TRBJ1-2; D is unclear. The CDR3 contains 14 residues. The V gene lost 6 bases and the J gene lost 7 bases, with 18 bases spanning the gap. The V gene's germline CDR1 is MDHEN and CDR2 SYDVKM.

A single count supports this clone. The chain carries TRBV7-9 and TRBJ2-1; the match to TRBD2 covers 9 bases. CDR1 and CDR2 (germline): SEHNR, FQNEAQ (reference sequence). The junction had 4 bases not matched to a gene; V was cut back by 1 base and J by 0 bases. CDR3 length: 17 amino acids. In nucleotides, the CDR3 is TGTGCCAGCAGCTTAGGCTTTAGCGGGAGCTCCTACAATGAGCAGTTCTTC. Amino acid sequence: CASSLGFSGSSYNEQFF.

This clone appeared once. The chain is built from TRBV28 and TRBJ2-7; D might be TRBD1 (5 bases). The CDR3 is made up of 17 amino acids. Trimming took 2 bases from V and 1 from J, leaving 18 bases between them. Per the germline V gene, CDR1 is MDHEN and CDR2 is SYDVKM. CDR3 in amino acids: CASSLGFLQGLSYEQYF. In nucleotides, the CDR3 is TGTGCCAGCAGTTTAGGGTTCCTTCAGGGCTTATCCTACGAGCAGTACTTC.

In nucleotides, the CDR3 is TGCGCCAGCAGCCGAGCGGGGGGGCTAAATGAGCAGTTCTTC. This sequence encodes CASSRAGGLNEQFF. V and J are TRBV4-1 and TRBJ2-1, with TRBD2 matching 10 bases. The CDR3 loop spans 14 amino acids. Germline V gives CDR1 MGHRA, CDR2 YSYEKL. The V gene end was trimmed by 4 bases and the J gene end by 7 bases; junction bases not matched to a gene: 4.

CDR3 nucleotide sequence: TGTGCCAGCAGCCCGGGCCTGAGAACGGGAGGCAATCAGCCCCAGCATTTT. Amino acid sequence: CASSPGLRTGGNQPQHF. The genes are TRBV7-2 and TRBJ1-5, with D hard to call. The CDR3 consists of 17 residues. Germline CDR1 reads SGHTA; CDR2 reads FQGNSA. V dropped 5 bases and J dropped 2 bases, with 19 bases sitting between them.

This chain joins TRBV5-4 and TRBJ2-1, with a weak D call TRBD2 (5 bases). CDR1 and CDR2 from the germline V gene are SGHNT and YYREEE (reference sequence). The CDR3 covers 14 residues. Deletions cut 0 bases from V and 9 bases from J, with 13 bases between. The CDR3 DNA sequence: TGTGCCAGCAGCTTGGGAGGGAGTACAACTGAGCAGTTCTTC. This encodes CASSLGGSTTEQFF. The whole variable domain, filled in from reference TRBV5-4 and TRBJ2-1, reads ETGVTQSPTHLIKTRGQQVTLRCSSQSGHNTVSWYQQALGQGPQFIFQYYREEENGRGNFPPRFSGLQFPNYSSELNVNALELDDSALYLCASSLGGSTTEQFFGPGTRLTVL.

V and J are TRBV4-2 and TRBJ2-3; 7 bases line up with TRBD2. Germline CDR1 reads LGHNA; CDR2 reads YNFKEQ. The CDR3 has 16 residues. J lost 4 bases, V lost 1 base, and 8 bases had no gene match. The CDR3 DNA reads as TGTGCCAGCAGCCAAGTTGGGGGAGGGATCGCAGATACGCAGTATTTT. It specifies CASSQVGGGIADTQYF.

J is TRBJ1-1 and V is TRBV11-2; D gene unclear. Trimming shortened V by 1 base and J by 3 bases, and 6 bases separated the two germline ends. This CDR3 comprises 13 residues. CDR1 SGHAT and CDR2 FQNNGV come from the germline V gene. The CDR3 spells CASSLVDDTEAFF. CDR3 DNA sequence: TGTGCCAGCAGCTTAGTAGATGACACTGAAGCTTTCTTT.